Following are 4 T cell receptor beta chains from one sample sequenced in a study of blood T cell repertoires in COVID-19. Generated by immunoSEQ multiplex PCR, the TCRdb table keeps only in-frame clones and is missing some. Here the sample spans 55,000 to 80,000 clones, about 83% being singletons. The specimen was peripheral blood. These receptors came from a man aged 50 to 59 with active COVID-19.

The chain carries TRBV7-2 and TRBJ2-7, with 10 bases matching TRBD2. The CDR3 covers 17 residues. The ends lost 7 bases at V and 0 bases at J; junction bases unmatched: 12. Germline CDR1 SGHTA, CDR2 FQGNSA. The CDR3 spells CASNARGTSGASYEQYF. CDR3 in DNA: TGTGCCAGCAACGCCCGGGGCACTAGCGGGGCCTCCTACGAGCAGTACTTC.

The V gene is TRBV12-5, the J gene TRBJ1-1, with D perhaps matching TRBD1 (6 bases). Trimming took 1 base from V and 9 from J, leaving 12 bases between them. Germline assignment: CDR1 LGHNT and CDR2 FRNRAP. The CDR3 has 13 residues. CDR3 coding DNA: TGTGCTAGTGGTTTGGGGGGGCTACCGAAAGCTTTCTTT. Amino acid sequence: CASGLGGLPKAFF.

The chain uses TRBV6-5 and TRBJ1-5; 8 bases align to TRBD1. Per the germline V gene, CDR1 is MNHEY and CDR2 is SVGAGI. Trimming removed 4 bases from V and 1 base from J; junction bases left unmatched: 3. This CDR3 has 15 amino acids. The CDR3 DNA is TGTGCCAGCAGTTCGACAGGGGAGAGCAATCAGCCCCAGCATTTT. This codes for CASSSTGESNQPQHF.

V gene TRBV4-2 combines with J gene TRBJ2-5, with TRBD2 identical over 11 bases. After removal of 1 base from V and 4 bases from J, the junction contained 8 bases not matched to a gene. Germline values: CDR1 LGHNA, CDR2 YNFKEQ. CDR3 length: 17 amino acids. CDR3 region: CASSQVGSGGARETQYF. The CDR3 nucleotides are TGTGCCAGCAGCCAAGTGGGTAGCGGGGGGGCCCGAGAGACCCAGTACTTC.